This note documents a single T cell receptor (beta chain) sequence. This specimen belongs to a study of identical twins' blood T cells. One entry per CDR3 protein results from TCRdb running MiXCR on the 5' RACE reads. The sample lists 350,000 to 400,000 distinct CDR3 sequences, 28% occurring once. The source is a woman aged 18 to 55 in good health. Sequencing input: PBMCs.

The CDR3 nucleotides read TGTGCCAGCAGCTTCACTAGCGGGAGTCCGTACGAGCAGTACTTC. This translates into CASSFTSGSPYEQYF. The chain carries TRBV7-2 and TRBJ2-7; 11 bases agree with TRBD2. V shed 3 bases, J shed 4 bases, and the junction held 5 bases outside the gene matches. The CDR3 consists of 15 residues. From germline, CDR1 is SGHTA and CDR2 FQGNSA.